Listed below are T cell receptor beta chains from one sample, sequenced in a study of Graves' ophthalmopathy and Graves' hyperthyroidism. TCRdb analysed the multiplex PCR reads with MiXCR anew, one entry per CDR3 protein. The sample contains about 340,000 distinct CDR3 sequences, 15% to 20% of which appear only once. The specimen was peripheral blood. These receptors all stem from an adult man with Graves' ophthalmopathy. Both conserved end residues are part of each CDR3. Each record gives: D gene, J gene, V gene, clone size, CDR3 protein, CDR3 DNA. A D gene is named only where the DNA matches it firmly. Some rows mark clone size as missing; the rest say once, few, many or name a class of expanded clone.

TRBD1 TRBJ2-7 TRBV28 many CASRDRVVEQYF TGTGCCAGCAGGGACAGGGTCGTCGAGCAGTACTTC
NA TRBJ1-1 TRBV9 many CASSVVDGQRAFF TGTGCCAGCAGCGTAGTCGATGGACAGCGAGCTTTCTTT
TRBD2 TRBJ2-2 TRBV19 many CASSSSGGRTGELFF TGTGCCAGTAGTAGTAGCGGGGGCCGCACCGGGGAGCTGTTTTTT
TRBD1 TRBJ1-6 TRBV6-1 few CASKGQGVYNSPLHF TGTGCCAGCAAGGGACAGGGTGTTTATAATTCACCCCTCCACTTT
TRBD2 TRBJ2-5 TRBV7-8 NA CASSLAGIAGTKYF TGTGCCAGCAGCTTAGCGGGGATAGCGGGAACCAAGTACTTC
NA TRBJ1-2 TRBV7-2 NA CASSSRGSGYTF TGTGCCAGCAGCTCCCGTGGGTCGGGCTACACCTTC
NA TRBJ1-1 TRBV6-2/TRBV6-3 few CASNDRTEAFF TGTGCCAGCAACGACAGGACAGAAGCTTTCTTT
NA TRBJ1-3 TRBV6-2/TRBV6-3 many CASSAYYEDRNTIYF TGTGCCAGCAGCGCGTACTACGAAGATAGAAACACCATATATTTT
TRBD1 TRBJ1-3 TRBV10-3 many CAISVSGGEGNTIYF TGTGCCATCAGTGTGTCAGGGGGAGAAGGAAACACCATATATTTT
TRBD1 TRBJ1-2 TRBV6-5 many CASSYAGGHYGYTF TGTGCCAGCAGTTACGCAGGGGGGCACTATGGCTACACCTTC
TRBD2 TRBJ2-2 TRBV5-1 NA CASSLVGTSGTNTGELFF TGCGCCAGCAGCTTGGTTGGGACTAGCGGGACGAACACCGGGGAGCTGTTTTTT
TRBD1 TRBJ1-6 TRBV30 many CAWSARTGDSPLHF TGTGCCTGGAGTGCCCGGACAGGGGACTCACCCCTCCACTTT
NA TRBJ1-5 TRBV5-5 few CASSYVGGTRPQPF TGTGCCAGCAGCTACGTAGGTGGCACTCGGCCCCAGCCTTTT
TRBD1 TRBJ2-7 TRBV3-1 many CASSPWDRDHEQYF TGTGCCAGCAGCCCCTGGGACAGGGACCACGAGCAGTACTTC
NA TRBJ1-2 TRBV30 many CAWTGPAYGYTF TGTGCCTGGACAGGGCCCGCGTATGGCTACACCTTC
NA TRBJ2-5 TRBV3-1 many CASARRGGETQYF TGTGCCAGCGCCCGCAGGGGAGGGGAGACCCAGTACTTC
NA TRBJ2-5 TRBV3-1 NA CASSQDALASGETQYF TGTGCCAGCAGCCAAGACGCCCTAGCATCGGGGGAGACCCAGTACTTC
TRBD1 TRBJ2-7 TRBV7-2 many CASSLGPRDRGVEQYF TGTGCCAGCAGCTTAGGTCCCCGGGACAGGGGAGTTGAGCAGTACTTC
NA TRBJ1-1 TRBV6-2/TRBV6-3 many CAGNQGSTEAFF TGTGCCGGCAATCAGGGGAGCACTGAAGCTTTCTTT
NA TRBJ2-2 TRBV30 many CAWSDLTGLGTGELFF TGTGCCTGGAGTGATCTCACAGGGCTGGGGACCGGGGAGCTGTTTTTT
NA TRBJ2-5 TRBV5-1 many CASSLGRTMYQETQYF TGCGCCAGCAGCCTGGGGAGAACAATGTACCAAGAGACCCAGTACTTC
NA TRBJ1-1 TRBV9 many CASSVEGFGNTEAFF TGTGCCAGCAGCGTAGAAGGATTTGGGAACACTGAAGCTTTCTTT
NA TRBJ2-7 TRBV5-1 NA CASSAIQESYEQYF TGCGCCAGCAGCGCAATACAGGAGTCCTACGAGCAGTACTTC
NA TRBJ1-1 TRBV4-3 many CASSQDRQSVAEAFF TGCGCCAGCAGCCAAGATCGGCAATCAGTGGCTGAAGCTTTCTTT
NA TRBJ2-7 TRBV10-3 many CASSEWTPPSYEQYF TGTGCCAGCAGTGAGTGGACACCTCCCTCCTACGAGCAGTACTTC
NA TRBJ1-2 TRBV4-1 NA CASSQDEQGIYGYTF TGCGCCAGCAGCCAAGATGAACAGGGTATCTATGGCTACACCTTC
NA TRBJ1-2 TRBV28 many CASVSNYGYTF TGTGCCAGCGTGTCTAACTATGGCTACACCTTC
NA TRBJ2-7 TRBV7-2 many CASSWDGGPYEQYF TGTGCCAGCAGCTGGGACGGGGGCCCCTACGAGCAGTACTTC
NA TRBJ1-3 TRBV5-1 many CASSLSSSGNTIYF TGCGCCAGCAGCTTGAGTAGCTCTGGAAACACCATATATTTT
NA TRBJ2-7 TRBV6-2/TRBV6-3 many CASSYSIQEGYEQYF TGTGCCAGCAGTTACTCGATTCAGGAAGGATACGAGCAGTACTTC
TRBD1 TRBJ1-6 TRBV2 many CASNPTGVNSPLHF TGTGCCAGCAACCCGACAGGGGTGAATTCACCCCTCCACTTT
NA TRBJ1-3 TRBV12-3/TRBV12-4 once CASSIKGLGNTIYF TGTGCCAGCAGTATAAAGGGACTTGGAAACACCATATATTTT
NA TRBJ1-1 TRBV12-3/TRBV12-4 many CASSFGGWTEAFF TGTGCCAGCAGTTTCGGGGGCTGGACTGAAGCTTTCTTT